This T cell receptor beta chain was identified during a study of T cell repertoires in cytomegalovirus infection. Study-wide background: In public TCR beta signatures, there were indications of both CMV infection and matching HLA type.

This CDR3 is built from 18 residues. The germline V gene encodes CDR1 SGHAT and CDR2 FQDESV (reference sequence). Unmatched junction bases numbered 18, after V lost 7 bases and J lost 1 base. A single record per CDR3 protein comes from TCRdb applying MiXCR to the reads. The table shows 150,000 to 200,000 distinct CDR3 sequences, with approximately 19% occurring only once. The sequence was obtained from a human donor in good health (CMV status not recorded). Some clones in this sample may be carry-over from other donors' samples. Sequenced: PBMCs. The V gene is TRBV11-1, the J gene TRBJ2-5; the match to TRBD2 covers 7 bases. Written as DNA, the CDR3 is TGTGCCAGCACCAAACAACAGCGGGGCCGGCGGTCCCAAGAGACCCAGTACTTC. Protein: CASTKQQRGRRSQETQYF.